Only a few counts were recorded for the clone carrying this T cell receptor (beta chain). The antigen remains unidentified. The sample is drawn from a study of T cell responses to AZD1222 COVID-19 vaccine. Study-level information: The analysis combined second doses at about 4 or about 12 weeks. Study-wide results and limits: Mostly white British, mostly female donors; authors suggested clonal diversity may be underestimated.

The length of the CDR3 is 15 residues. Germline V CDR1 and CDR2: MGHDK, SYGVNS. Trimming cost V 6 bases and J 7 bases, with 18 bases left between them. Here immunoSEQ multiplex PCR was the method, and the copy in TCRdb shows in-frame clones only, minus some. The sample comprises 150,000 to 200,000 clones, about nine tenths of which are singletons, and approximately 2.8% rests with the top ten. Specimen: peripheral blood, collected on day 0 of AZD1222 vaccination. V and J are TRBV25-1 and TRBJ1-4; a possible D gene is TRBD1 (6 bases). The sequence came from an adult in good health. The CDR3, as DNA: TGTGCCAGCAGGGGAACAGGGTATGTAGGTGAAAAACTGTTTTTT. This gives the protein CASRGTGYVGEKLFF.